Listed below are T cell receptor beta chains from one sample, sequenced in a study of blood T cells in healthy people across ages. TCRdb reprocessed the 5' RACE reads with MiXCR, giving one entry per CDR3 protein. The sample has roughly 800,000 distinct CDR3 sequences, roughly 60% seen once. The sequenced sample consisted of blood. The receptors shown here come from a young man in good health. Each CDR3 is given with its conserved first and last residue. A D gene is named only where the DNA matches it firmly. Some rows have no size entry. The others give once, few or many, or a class for an expanded clone.

>-|TRBV7-2|-|TRBJ2-4
TGTGCCAGCAGCTTAAGCGCAGGGAAAAACATTCAGTACTTC
CASSLSAGKNIQYF
>few|TRBV7-7|TRBD2|TRBJ2-1
TGTGCCAGCAGCCCAGGGGGGGCTAGCGGGGGTTATGAGCAGTTCTTC
CASSPGGASGGYEQFF
>-|TRBV7-2|-|TRBJ2-2
TGTGCCAGCAGCTTCCCCGGACAGATTAACACCGGGGAGCTGTTTTTT
CASSFPGQINTGELFF
>-|TRBV20-1|TRBD2|TRBJ2-5
TGCAGTGGGATGGAGGCTAGCGGCACCCAAGAGACCCAGTACTTC
CSGMEASGTQETQYF
>-|TRBV7-2|-|TRBJ2-2
TGTGCCAGCAGCTCCTACACCGGGGAGCTGTTTTTT
CASSSYTGELFF
>few|TRBV18|-|TRBJ2-7
TGTGCCAGCTCACCACCGGTCAGGGCGTACGAGCAGTACTTC
CASSPPVRAYEQYF
>few|TRBV6-5|-|TRBJ1-1
TGTGCCAGCAGTTACGGGAACAGCATGAACACTGAAGCTTTCTTT
CASSYGNSMNTEAFF
>once|TRBV20-1|TRBD1|TRBJ2-1
TGCAGTGCCACTGGCAGGGGGCGAGATGAGCAGTTCTTC
CSATGRGRDEQFF
>-|TRBV4-2|-|TRBJ2-7
TGTGCCAGCAGCCAAGACCGAAGGGAGATGCAGTACTTC
CASSQDRREMQYF
>-|TRBV15|-|TRBJ2-1
TGTGCCACCAGCAGAGCCGGGGAGTTCGTGTACAATGAGCAGTTCTTC
CATSRAGEFVYNEQFF
>-|TRBV28|-|TRBJ2-4
TGTGCCAGCAACTCCGGTGGCGGGGCCTTAGCCAAAAACATTCAGTACTTC
CASNSGGGALAKNIQYF
>few|TRBV11-1|-|TRBJ2-7
TGTGCCAGCAGCTTAGCGCGGATAGACTACGAGCAGTACTTC
CASSLARIDYEQYF
>-|TRBV27|-|TRBJ2-7
TGTGCCAGCAGTTTGAGTAATTCGGGACGGAGCTACGAGCAGTACTTC
CASSLSNSGRSYEQYF
>-|TRBV3-1|TRBD1|TRBJ2-5
TGTGCCAGCAGCGGTGGGACAGGGTTTCCACCAAGGAAAAGGGAGACCCAGTACTTC
CASSGGTGFPPRKRETQYF
>-|TRBV11-2|TRBD2|TRBJ2-7
TGTGCCAGCAGCTTAGATCCCAAACCTAGCGGGAGGGGAATTTACGAGCAGTACTTC
CASSLDPKPSGRGIYEQYF
>-|TRBV2|-|TRBJ2-5
TGTGCCAGCAGTGAAGCGGCGGCGGGGGCTGGAGAGACCCAGTACTTC
CASSEAAAGAGETQYF